Each of the 20 T cell receptor beta chains below was sequenced from the same sample in a study of T cells in tuberculosis. Data came from immunoSEQ multiplex PCR; TCRdb stores just in-frame clones and leaves some out. This table holds some 28,000 clones, 90% found once. Sample: PBMCs. The receptors were sampled from a donor aged 10-35 years with latent tuberculosis or without tuberculosis infection.

The chain's CDR3 is CASSPLASGDSYNEQFF. For the CDR3, the DNA is TGTGCCAGCTCACCACTGGCTAGCGGGGACTCCTACAATGAGCAGTTCTTC. The chain combines TRBV18 with TRBJ2-1, with 9 bases that match TRBD2. The CDR3 covers 17 residues. The junction had 4 bases not matched to a gene; V was cut back by 1 base and J by 0 bases. Germline V gene sequence: CDR1 KGHSH, CDR2 LQKENI.

The rearrangement joins TRBV25-1 to TRBJ2-5; 10 bases are a match to TRBD1. CDR1 MGHDK and CDR2 SYGVNS come from the germline V gene. The CDR3 is 14 residues long. Unmatched junction bases numbered 3, after V lost 4 bases and J lost 4 bases. CDR3 nucleotides: TGTGCCAGCAGTGTGACAGGGGGCGCAGAGACCCAGTACTTC. Its protein is CASSVTGGAETQYF.

The V gene is TRBV6-5, the J gene TRBJ2-7; 9 bases are a match to TRBD2. The CDR3 is made up of 14 amino acids. Germline V gives CDR1 MNHEY, CDR2 SVGAGI. V lost 3 bases and J lost 7; bases outside the gene matches: 7. In DNA, the CDR3 is TGTGCCAGCAGTTATGAGCGGGGGGTGGGGGAGCAGTACTTC. It is translated as CASSYERGVGEQYF.

The chain recombines TRBV6-5 with TRBJ1-5; D not certain. Germline assignment: CDR1 MNHEY and CDR2 SVGAGI. V shed 6 bases and J shed 2 bases, with 8 bases lying between them. The CDR3 covers 13 residues. CDR3 amino acids: CASRMTGNQPQHF. CDR3 DNA sequence: TGTGCCAGCAGGATGACTGGCAATCAGCCCCAGCATTTT.

J is TRBJ1-5 and V is TRBV19; tentative D call: TRBD1 (5 bases). V lost 3 bases to trimming and J lost 1 base, with 10 bases between them. The CDR3 sequence is 15 residues long. CDR1 is LNHDA, CDR2 SQIVND, per germline (reference sequence). CDR3 sequence (DNA): TGTGCCAGTAGTATTTGGGGGGTGAGCAATCAGCCCCAGCATTTT. It translates to CASSIWGVSNQPQHF.

The chain links TRBV2 to TRBJ2-7; weak D call: TRBD1 (5 bases). The CDR3 runs to 12 residues. Germline V gene data show CDR1 as SNHLY and CDR2 as FYNNEI. Trimming left V 3 bases short and J 5 bases short, with 8 bases between. CDR3: CASSEVGDEQYF. The CDR3 nucleotides are TGTGCCAGCAGTGAGGTAGGGGACGAGCAGTACTTC.

This clone occurred once. One end of the junction fails to match germline, which may point to a read error. The chain carries TRBV28 and TRBJ2-7, with a weak D call TRBD1 (6 bases). CDR3 length equals 14 residues. Germline V gene lookup returns CDR1 MDHEN and CDR2 SYDVKM. The CDR3 sequence: CASSFSSQQNREHF. The CDR3, as DNA: TGTGCCAGCAGTTTTAGTAGTCAACAGAACAGGGAGCACTTC. The full variable domain, completed using reference TRBV28 and TRBJ2-7, is DVKVTQSSRYLVKRTGEKVFLECVQDMDHENMFWYRQDPGLGLRLIYFSYDVKMKEKGDIPEGYSVSREKKERFSLILESASTNQTSMYLCASSFSSQQNREHFGPGTRLTVT.

This chain joins TRBV5-8 and TRBJ2-3; D call uncertain. The CDR3 is 15 amino acids. Germline assignment: CDR1 SGHTS and CDR2 YDEGEE. V was cut by 3 bases and J by 0 bases, with 11 bases left in between. The CDR3 here is CASSSYYASTDTQYF. CDR3 nucleotides: TGTGCCAGCAGCTCTTACTACGCCAGCACAGATACGCAGTATTTT.

The chain links TRBV5-6 to TRBJ2-5; no reliable D call. Germline V gene sequence: CDR1 SGHDT, CDR2 YYEEEE. The CDR3 contains 14 residues. Trimming stripped 4 bases from V and 4 bases from J, with 14 bases between. The DNA for the CDR3 is TGTGCCAGCAGCCCCGCCCGCGCACTAGAGACCCAGTACTTC. Its translation: CASSPARALETQYF.

The chain recombines TRBV5-1 with TRBJ2-3; 10 bases map to TRBD2. Unmatched junction bases numbered 7, after V lost 4 bases and J lost 2 bases. CDR1 is SGHRS and CDR2 is YFSETQ in the germline V gene. This CDR3 is 16 amino acids long. The CDR3 loop is CASSPPLAGDTDTQYF. The CDR3 DNA sequence: TGCGCCAGCAGCCCCCCTCTAGCGGGGGACACAGATACGCAGTATTTT.

The rearrangement uses TRBV28 and TRBJ2-7; D is undetermined. Trimming removed 3 bases from V and 3 bases from J, with 9 bases in between. Germline V gene sequence: CDR1 MDHEN, CDR2 SYDVKM. CDR3 size: 13 residues. Here the CDR3 reads CASSFGQDYEQYF. The CDR3 bases are TGTGCCAGCAGTTTCGGTCAGGACTACGAGCAGTACTTC.

The chain has TRBV6-6 and TRBJ1-1; tentative D call: TRBD1 (5 bases). Per the germline V gene, CDR1 is MNHNY and CDR2 is SVGAGI (reference sequence). Trimming took off 3 bases at V and 6 bases at J, with 11 bases between the two ends. The CDR3 has 13 residues. In DNA, the CDR3 is TGTGCCAGCAGTTATATTTTAGGGGCTGAAGCTTTCTTT. It codes for CASSYILGAEAFF.

This sequence joins TRBV7-2 and TRBJ2-3; D not resolved. The CDR3 has 11 amino acids. CDR1 is SGHTA, CDR2 FQGNSA, per germline. Trimming removed 2 bases at V and 7 bases at J, with 4 bases between. The CDR3 is CASSLQNTQYF. The CDR3 DNA follows: TGTGCCAGCAGCTTACAAAATACGCAGTATTTT.

This clone came up a few times. The V call is TRBV27, the J call TRBJ1-6; no definite D call. From germline, CDR1 is MNHEY and CDR2 SMNVEV (reference sequence). V was trimmed by 7 bases and J by 9 bases, leaving 13 bases between them. The CDR3 runs to 13 residues. The CDR3 DNA is TGTGCCAGCACCCCAGGCCCCGGTTCACCCCTCCACTTT. Translating it yields CASTPGPGSPLHF.

The rearrangement joins TRBV4-1 to TRBJ1-1, with 7 bases aligning to TRBD1. From germline, CDR1 is MGHRA and CDR2 YSYEKL. Trimming at V came to 4 bases and at J to 6 bases, leaving 20 bases not matched to a gene. This CDR3 is built from 18 residues. The CDR3 DNA follows: TGCGCCAGCAGCCGACTCTTAACAACGTCCTTGACAGGGCCTGAAGCTTTCTTT. Its protein is CASSRLLTTSLTGPEAFF.

The genes are TRBV6-5 and TRBJ2-2; TRBD1 aligns across 7 bases. CDR1 and CDR2 (germline): MNHEY, SVGAGI. The CDR3 totals 16 residues. The J segment lost 0 bases and the V segment lost 1 base, leaving 2 bases of the junction unmatched. Here the CDR3 DNA reads TGTGCCAGCAGTTACTGGGGACAGCCGAACACCGGGGAGCTGTTTTTT. Translated: CASSYWGQPNTGELFF.

The chain couples TRBV6-5 to TRBJ1-5, with D possibly being TRBD1 (6 bases). The CDR3 is made up of 13 amino acids. The germline V and J ends were trimmed by 6 bases and 10 bases, with 16 bases remaining between them. CDR1 is MNHEY and CDR2 is SVGAGI in the germline V gene. The chain's CDR3 is CASSLTGFEPQHF. The DNA for the CDR3 is TGTGCCAGCAGCCTGACAGGTTTTGAACCCCAGCATTTT.

The chain joins TRBV6-4 to TRBJ2-2; the D gene is possibly TRBD2 (6 bases). Germline V gives CDR1 MRHNA, CDR2 SNTAGT. The CDR3 length is 14 residues. Trimming took off 6 bases at V and 6 bases at J, with 14 bases between the two ends. The CDR3 protein is CASSPREDPGELFF. In nucleotides, the CDR3 is TGTGCCAGCAGCCCCAGGGAGGATCCCGGGGAGCTGTTTTTT.

The chain links TRBV11-2 to TRBJ2-7; TRBD2 is a possible D gene (7 bases). Germline-derived CDR1 and CDR2 are SGHAT and FQNNGV. The V gene lost 2 bases and the J gene lost 3 bases, with 20 bases spanning the gap. The CDR3 contains 17 residues. The CDR3 sequence: CASSLLRGGGRVYEQYF. DNA for the CDR3: TGTGCCAGCAGCTTATTACGGGGCGGGGGCAGGGTCTACGAGCAGTACTTC.

The rearrangement joins TRBV7-3 to TRBJ2-1; 13 bases map to TRBD2. CDR1 is SGHTA, CDR2 FQGTGA, per germline. The CDR3 loop spans 16 amino acids. V gave up 2 bases and J gave up 7 bases; unmatched junction bases: 5. The chain's CDR3 is CASSLPTSGGANEQFF. The CDR3, as DNA: TGTGCCAGCAGCTTACCTACTAGCGGGGGGGCGAATGAGCAGTTCTTC.